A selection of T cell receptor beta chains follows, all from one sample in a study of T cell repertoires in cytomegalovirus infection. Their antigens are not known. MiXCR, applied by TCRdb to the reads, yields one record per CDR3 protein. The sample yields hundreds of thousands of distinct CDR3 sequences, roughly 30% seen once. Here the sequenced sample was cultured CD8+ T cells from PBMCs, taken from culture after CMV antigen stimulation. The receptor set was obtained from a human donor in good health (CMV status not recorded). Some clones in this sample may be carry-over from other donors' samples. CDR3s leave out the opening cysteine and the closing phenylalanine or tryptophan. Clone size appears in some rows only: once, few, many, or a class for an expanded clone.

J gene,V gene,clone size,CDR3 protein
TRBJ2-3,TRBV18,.,ASSPPLGQGMEDTQY
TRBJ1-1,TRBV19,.,ASRFQGNTEAF
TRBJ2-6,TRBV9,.,ASSAQGGTRSGANVLT
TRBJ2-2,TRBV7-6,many,ASSLGWDRTNTGELF
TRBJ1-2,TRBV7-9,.,ASSPRPDGYT
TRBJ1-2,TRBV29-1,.,SVESRVGGYT
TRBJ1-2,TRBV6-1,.,VSSSGTTYGYT
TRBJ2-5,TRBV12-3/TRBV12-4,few,ASRPSGGETQY
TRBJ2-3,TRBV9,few,ASSVVSSGAADTQY
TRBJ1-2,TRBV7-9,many,ASSLDDSSYGYT
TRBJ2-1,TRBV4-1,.,ASSQIGRYNEQF
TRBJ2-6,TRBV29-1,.,SVEGDSSLPSGANVLT
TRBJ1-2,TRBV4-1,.,ASSQSTGPLEINYGYT
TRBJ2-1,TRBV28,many,ASSPRTGRRYNEQF
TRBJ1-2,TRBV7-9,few,ASSPPGTPRYGYT
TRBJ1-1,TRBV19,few,ASTYFRDSNTEAF
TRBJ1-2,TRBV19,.,ATQRAPYGYT
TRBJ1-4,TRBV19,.,ASQGRGHYHRIVEKLF
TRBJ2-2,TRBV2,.,ASITGLAGANTGELF
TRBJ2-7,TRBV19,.,ASSIAGRFYEQY
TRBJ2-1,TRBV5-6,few,ASSLSSGSEQF
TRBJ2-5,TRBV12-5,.,ASTLGRETQY
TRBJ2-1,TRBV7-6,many,ASSLAIGGGYNEQF
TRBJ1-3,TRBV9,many,ASSERRNSSGNTIY
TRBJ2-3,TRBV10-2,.,ASSESLVIGSPDTQY
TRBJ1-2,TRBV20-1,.,SARANRRSGLNPYYGYT
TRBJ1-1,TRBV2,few,ASLDRGLNEAF
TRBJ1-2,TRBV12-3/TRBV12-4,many,ASSLGGGGSDGYT
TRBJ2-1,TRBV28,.,ASSYVGGAYNEQF
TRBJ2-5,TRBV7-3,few,ASSLRGLEQETQY
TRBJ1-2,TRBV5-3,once,ARSLLYRGTYGYT
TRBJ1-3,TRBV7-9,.,ASSSWTAGNTIY
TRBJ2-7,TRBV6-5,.,ASSGGLAGGYEQY
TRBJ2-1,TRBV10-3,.,AISTGGSSYNEQF
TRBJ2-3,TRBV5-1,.,ASSLELGRDTQY
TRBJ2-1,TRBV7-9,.,ASSPGTSGGPTYNEQF
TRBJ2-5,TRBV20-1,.,SARDLFWRGGTGETQY
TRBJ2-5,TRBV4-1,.,ASSLKILKTQY
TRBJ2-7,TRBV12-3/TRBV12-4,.,ASSPYPGQGTYEQY
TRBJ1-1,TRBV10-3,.,AIYPGAGNEAF
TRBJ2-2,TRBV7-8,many,ASSFGSGWNTGELF
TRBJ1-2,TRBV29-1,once,SVESSGHGYT
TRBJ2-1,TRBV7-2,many,ASSFDSSSYNEQF
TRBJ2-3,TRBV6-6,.,ASSQGRGDTQY
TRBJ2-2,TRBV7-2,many,ASSQGQGYTGELF